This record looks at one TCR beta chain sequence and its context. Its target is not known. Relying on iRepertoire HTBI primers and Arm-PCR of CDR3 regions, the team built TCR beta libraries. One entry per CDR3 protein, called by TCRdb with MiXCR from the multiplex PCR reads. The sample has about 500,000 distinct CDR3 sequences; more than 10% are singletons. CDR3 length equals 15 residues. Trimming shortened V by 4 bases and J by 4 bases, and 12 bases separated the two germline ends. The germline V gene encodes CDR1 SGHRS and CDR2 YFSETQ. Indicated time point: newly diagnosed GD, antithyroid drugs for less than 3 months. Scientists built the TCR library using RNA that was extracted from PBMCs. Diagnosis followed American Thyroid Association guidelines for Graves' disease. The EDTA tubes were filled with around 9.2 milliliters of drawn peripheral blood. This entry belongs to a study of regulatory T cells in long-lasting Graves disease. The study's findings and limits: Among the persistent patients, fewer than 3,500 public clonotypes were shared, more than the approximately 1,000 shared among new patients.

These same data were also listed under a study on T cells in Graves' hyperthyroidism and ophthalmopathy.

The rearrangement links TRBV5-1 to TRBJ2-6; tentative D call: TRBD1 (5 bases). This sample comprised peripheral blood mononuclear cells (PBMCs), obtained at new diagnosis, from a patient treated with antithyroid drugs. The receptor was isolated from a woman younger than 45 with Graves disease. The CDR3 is CASSHAGQGANVLTF. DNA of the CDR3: TGCGCCAGCAGCCATGCAGGGCAAGGGGCCAACGTCCTGACTTTC.